In its sample, the clone carrying this T cell receptor (beta chain) was seen a few times. This sample was included in a study of response to subunit inactivated influenza vaccine. TCRdb ran MiXCR on the RT-PCR reads and lists one entry per CDR3 protein. The sample has around 760,000 distinct CDR3 sequences; over 11% are singletons. Looked up from germline, CDR1 is LGHNA and CDR2 is YSLEER. The CDR3 is 16 amino acids. V lost 4 bases to trimming and J lost 5 bases, with 20 bases between them. The receptor was isolated from a man aged 50 to 59 who received an inactivated influenza vaccine. The chain combines TRBV4-3 with TRBJ2-5, with D maybe TRBD1 (6 bases). The sample here was PBMCs from blood, taken approximately 15 days before vaccination. Here the CDR3 reads CASSLSPQGRVETQYF. The CDR3 DNA reads TGCGCCAGCAGCCTTTCCCCCCAGGGGCGGGTGGAGACCCAGTACTTC.